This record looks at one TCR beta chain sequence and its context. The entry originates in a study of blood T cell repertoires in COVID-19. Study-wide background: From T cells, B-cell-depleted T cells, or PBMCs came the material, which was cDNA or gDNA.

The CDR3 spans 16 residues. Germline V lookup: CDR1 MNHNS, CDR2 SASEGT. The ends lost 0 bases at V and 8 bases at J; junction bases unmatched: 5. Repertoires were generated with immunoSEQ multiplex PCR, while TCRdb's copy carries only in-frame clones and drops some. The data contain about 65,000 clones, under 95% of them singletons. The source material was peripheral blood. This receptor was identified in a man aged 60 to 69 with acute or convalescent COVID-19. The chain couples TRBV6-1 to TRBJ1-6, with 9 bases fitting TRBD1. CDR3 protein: CASSEAEQGAYSPLHF. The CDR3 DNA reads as TGTGCCAGCAGTGAAGCGGAACAGGGGGCATATTCACCCCTCCACTTT.